This T cell receptor beta chain originates from a study of T-cell reconstitution after alpha-beta-depleted transplantation in children (dated by TCRdb to 2016 to 2017). Study-level background: T-cell immune reconstitution after TCRalphabeta/CD19-depleted allogeneic hematopoietic cell transplantation in children was quantitatively tracked in the study by means of TCR repertoire profiling.

Libraries were prepared through PCR. The sequencer was an Illumina HiSeq 2500. TCR library preparation used molecular barcoding, with unique molecular identifiers applied to normalize quantification of the TCRbeta repertoire. TCRdb itself trimmed the public reads at Q25 with fastp, ran MiXCR and retained productive beta chains. Rows matching on CDR3 protein sequence are summarized as one entry with the most common DNA and genes. The sample contains almost 400,000 distinct CDR3 sequences, approximately 20% of them found a single time. Over 3.5% of the sample is taken by the ten largest. In regard to this clonotype: Its cognate antigen has yet to be identified. Per-base quality was not reported, and no clone a single base away is much larger than it.

V trim: 4 bases; J trim: 0 bases; unmatched bases: 5. Spanning cysteine to phenylalanine, the CDR3 consists of 15 amino acids. Only the CDR3 portion is preserved as DNA: 45 bases, with reading frame beginning at the first base. The germline V gene (reference sequence) gives CDR1 as DFQATT and CDR2 as SNEGSKA. The receptor was derived from a human donor who donated a stem cell graft to a child with acute myeloid leukemia. Sample: PBMCs from the stem cell graft donor, taken from the stem cell graft. The receptor chain draws on TRBV20-1 and TRBJ2-7; 11 of the junction bases match TRBD2. The CDR3 is CSATPTSGNSYEQYF. The DNA reads TGCAGTGCTACTCCGACTAGCGGGAACTCCTACGAGCAGTACTTC.